This T cell receptor (beta chain) stems from a study of OX40 agonist ivuxolimab in advanced cancers. Sequenced by immunoSEQ multiplex PCR; TCRdb stores in-frame clones only, minus some. The table has approximately 69,000 clones, 80% to 85% seen once; the top ten hold over 2%. This receptor was obtained from an adult with an advanced solid tumor such as melanoma, head and neck, liver or kidney cancer. Sequencing used CD4+ or CD8+ T cells sorted from blood, obtained in a trial of the OX40 agonist ivuxolimab.

The CDR3: CASSAVSSGANVLTF. CDR3 DNA sequence: TGTGCCAGCAGCGCGGTCTCCTCTGGGGCCAACGTCCTGACTTTC. The J gene is TRBJ2-6, the V gene TRBV9, with no clear D. Germline CDR1 is SGDLS and CDR2 is YYNGEE. The CDR3 length is 15 residues. Trimming removed 3 bases at V and 0 bases at J, with 7 bases between.